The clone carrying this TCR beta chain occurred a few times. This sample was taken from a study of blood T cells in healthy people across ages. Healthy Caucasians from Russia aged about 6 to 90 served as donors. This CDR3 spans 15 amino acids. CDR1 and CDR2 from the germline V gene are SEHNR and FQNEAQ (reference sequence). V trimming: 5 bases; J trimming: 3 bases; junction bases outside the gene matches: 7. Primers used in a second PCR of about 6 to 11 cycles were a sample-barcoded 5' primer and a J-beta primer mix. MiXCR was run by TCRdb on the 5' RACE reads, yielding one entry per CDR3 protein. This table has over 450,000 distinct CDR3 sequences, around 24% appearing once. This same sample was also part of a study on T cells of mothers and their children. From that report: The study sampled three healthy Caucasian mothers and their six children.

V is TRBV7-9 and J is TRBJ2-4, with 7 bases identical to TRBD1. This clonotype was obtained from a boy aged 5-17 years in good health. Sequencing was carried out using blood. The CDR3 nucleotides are TGTGCCAGCAGCGACAGGGAACTGGGCAAAAACATTCAGTACTTC. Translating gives CASSDRELGKNIQYF.